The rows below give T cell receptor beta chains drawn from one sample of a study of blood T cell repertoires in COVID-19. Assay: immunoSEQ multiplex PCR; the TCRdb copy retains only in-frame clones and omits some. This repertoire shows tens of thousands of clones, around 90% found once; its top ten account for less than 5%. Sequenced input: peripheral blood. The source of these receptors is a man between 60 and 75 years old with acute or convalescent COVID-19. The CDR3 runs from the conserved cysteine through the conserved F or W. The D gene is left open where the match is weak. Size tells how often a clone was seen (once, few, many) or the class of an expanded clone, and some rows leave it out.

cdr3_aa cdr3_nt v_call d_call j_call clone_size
CASMTGLAGVREQFF TGTGCCAGCATGACGGGACTAGCGGGAGTACGAGAGCAGTTCTTC TRBV3-1/TRBV3-2 TRBD2 TRBJ2-1 NA
CASSLEGLGGETQYF TGTGCCAGCAGTTTAGAGGGACTGGGGGGGGAGACCCAGTACTTC TRBV28 TRBD2 TRBJ2-5 NA
CASSRGGGYTF TGTGCCAGCAGCCGTGGAGGTGGCTACACCTTC TRBV9 NA TRBJ1-2 NA
CASSQRTGRTYEQYF TGTGCCAGCAGCCAACGTACCGGGAGGACCTACGAGCAGTACTTC TRBV3-1/TRBV3-2 TRBD2 TRBJ2-7 NA
CASRRTGGNYEQYF TGTGCCAGCCGAAGGACAGGGGGTAACTACGAGCAGTACTTC TRBV28 TRBD1 TRBJ2-7 NA
CASSYLSGEYTGELFF TGTGCCAGCAGTTACCTCTCAGGGGAGTACACCGGGGAGCTGTTTTTT TRBV6-5 NA TRBJ2-2 NA
CASSLSRGNQPQHF TGTGCCAGCAGTTTATCCAGGGGCAATCAGCCCCAGCATTTT TRBV27 NA TRBJ1-5 NA
CASTPGRGTEAFF TGTGCCAGCACCCCCGGCAGGGGCACTGAAGCTTTCTTT TRBV25-1 NA TRBJ1-1 NA
CASSSGREASPLHF TGTGCCAGCAGCTCCGGACGGGAGGCCTCACCCCTCCACTTT TRBV7-9 NA TRBJ1-6 NA
CASRLGGFGTKVYEQYF TGTGCAAGTCGCTTAGGGGGGTTCGGGACTAAAGTCTACGAGCAGTACTTC TRBV12-2 NA TRBJ2-7 NA
CATSRDRGQGYEQYF TGTGCCACCAGCAGAGATCGGGGACAGGGCTACGAGCAGTACTTC TRBV15 TRBD1 TRBJ2-7 once
CATSDLTGDTGELFF TGTGCCACCAGTGATTTGACAGGGGACACCGGGGAGCTGTTTTTT TRBV24-1 TRBD1 TRBJ2-2 NA
CASTVVGPRGRSRQPQHF TGTGCCAGTACCGTCGTAGGCCCGCGGGGGCGATCGAGGCAGCCCCAGCATTTT TRBV19 NA TRBJ1-5 NA
CAWSATGVGLHAEPQHF TGTGCCTGGAGTGCGACAGGGGTTGGATTGCACGCGGAGCCCCAGCATTTT TRBV30 TRBD1 TRBJ1-5 few
CASSLQGNTEAFF TGTGCCAGCAGCTTGCAGGGGAACACTGAAGCTTTCTTT TRBV7-3 NA TRBJ1-1 NA
CASSQDSNSYEQYF TGTGCCAGCTCACAGGACAGCAACTCCTACGAGCAGTACTTC TRBV18 NA TRBJ2-7 NA
CASSQGGRGFNYGYTF TGTGCCAGCAGCCAGGGGGGCAGGGGTTTTAACTATGGCTACACCTTC TRBV5-4 TRBD1 TRBJ1-2 NA
CASSVVPGLGNTEAFF TGTGCCAGCAGCGTAGTTCCGGGTTTGGGGAACACTGAAGCTTTCTTT TRBV9 NA TRBJ1-1 NA
CASSSAGTQGGYGYTF TGTGCCAGCAGCAGCGCCGGGACACAAGGTGGCTATGGCTACACCTTC TRBV21-1 NA TRBJ1-2 NA
CASGRRQFMRSVVSVQYF TGTGCCAGTGGGAGACGGCAGTTTATGCGCTCCGTAGTTTCTGTGCAGTACTTC TRBV27 NA TRBJ2-7 NA
CASSPPRGLWYNEQFF TGTGCCAGCAGCCCTCCCCGAGGGTTGTGGTACAATGAGCAGTTCTTC TRBV5-6 NA TRBJ2-1 NA
CASSEGGFSGNTIYF TGCGCCAGCAGTGAAGGCGGATTCTCTGGAAACACCATATATTTT TRBV10-2 NA TRBJ1-3 NA
CASSGPGQGSHEQYF TGTGCCAGCAGCGGACCGGGACAGGGGTCCCACGAGCAGTACTTC TRBV28 TRBD1 TRBJ2-7 once
CASAPGGGYGYTF TGTGCCAGCGCTCCTGGGGGGGGCTATGGCTACACCTTC TRBV9 NA TRBJ1-2 NA